Listed below are T cell receptor beta chains from one sample, sequenced in a study of blood T cell repertoires in COVID-19. Produced via immunoSEQ multiplex PCR; TCRdb's table is partial and in-frame only. The sample lists about 92,000 clones, 55% to 80% seen once, with under 30% in the top ten. Sequenced: peripheral blood. Every receptor here comes from a woman aged 60-70 years in a cohort sampled during active or convalescent COVID-19. Each CDR3 is given with its conserved first and last residue. A D gene is named only where the DNA matches it firmly. Some rows have no size entry. The others give once, few or many, or a class for an expanded clone.

j_gene,d_gene,v_gene,abundance,CDR3aa,CDR3nt
TRBJ2-1,NA,TRBV4-1,NA,CASSHLGGGRNEQFF,TGCGCCAGCAGCCACTTAGGGGGGGGTCGCAATGAGCAGTTCTTC
TRBJ1-6,TRBD1,TRBV5-1,once,CASSLGQGNSPLHF,TGCGCCAGCAGCTTGGGACAGGGAAATTCACCCCTCCACTTT
TRBJ1-2,NA,TRBV4-1,few,CASSQGGRGMGGYTF,TGCGCCAGCAGCCAAGGGGGAAGGGGAATGGGCGGCTACACCTTC
TRBJ2-3,NA,TRBV6-2/TRBV6-3,NA,CASSFPSGRSSTDTQYF,TGTGCCAGCAGTTTCCCCAGTGGTCGGAGTAGCACAGATACGCAGTATTTT
TRBJ1-1,TRBD1,TRBV3-1/TRBV3-2,NA,CATGGAYSSEAFF,TGTGCCACAGGGGGCGCGTATTCCTCTGAAGCTTTCTTT
TRBJ2-3,TRBD2,TRBV5-1,NA,CASSPGLALTDTQYF,TGCGCCAGCAGCCCCGGACTAGCACTGACAGATACGCAGTATTTT
TRBJ2-3,NA,TRBV5-6,NA,CASSFTRDTQYF,TGTGCCAGCAGCTTTACGCGGGATACGCAGTATTTT
TRBJ2-7,TRBD1,TRBV10-1,NA,CASSFGTGVGYEQYF,TGCGCCAGCAGTTTCGGGACAGGGGTTGGCTACGAGCAGTACTTC
TRBJ2-2,NA,TRBV3-1/TRBV3-2,NA,CASRQIVNTGELFF,TGTGCCAGCAGACAGATAGTAAACACCGGGGAGCTGTTTTTT
TRBJ1-2,NA,TRBV5-4,NA,CASSPELANYGYTF,TGTGCCAGCAGCCCCGAACTAGCGAACTATGGCTACACCTTC
TRBJ2-1,NA,TRBV19,NA,CASRARGLSSYNEQFF,TGTGCCAGTAGGGCGCGGGGGCTGAGCTCCTACAATGAGCAGTTCTTC
TRBJ2-3,NA,TRBV9,NA,CASSVDWTSTDTQYF,TGTGCCAGCAGCGTAGACTGGACTAGCACAGATACGCAGTATTTT
TRBJ2-1,TRBD1,TRBV19,NA,CASSIVNRGRDEQFF,TGTGCCAGTAGTATAGTTAACAGGGGGCGCGATGAGCAGTTCTTC
TRBJ2-1,TRBD2,TRBV7-2,NA,CASSYGLAAYNEQFF,TGTGCCAGCAGCTACGGACTAGCGGCTTACAATGAGCAGTTCTTC
TRBJ2-1,TRBD1,TRBV19,NA,CASRRQGFNEQFF,TGTGCCAGTAGACGACAGGGTTTCAATGAGCAGTTCTTC
TRBJ1-5,NA,TRBV28,NA,CASTRLAGSNQPQHF,TGTGCCAGCACCCGACTGGCCGGGAGCAATCAGCCCCAGCATTTT
TRBJ2-7,NA,TRBV6-2/TRBV6-3,once,CASSQTATLGEQYF,TGTGCCAGCAGCCAGACAGCCACTCTGGGCGAGCAGTACTTC
TRBJ2-3,TRBD2,TRBV7-2,once,CASSLDGGAGTDTQYF,TGTGCCAGCAGCTTAGACGGGGGGGCGGGTACAGATACGCAGTATTTT
TRBJ2-3,NA,TRBV5-1,NA,CASSPAGGSSTDTQYF,TGCGCCAGCAGCCCGGCCGGGGGATCTAGCACAGATACGCAGTATTTT
TRBJ1-5,NA,TRBV5-1,few,CASSFGGNQPQHF,TGCGCCAGCAGCTTCGGCGGGAATCAGCCCCAGCATTTT
TRBJ2-3,TRBD1,TRBV5-1,NA,CASSTGQGLDTQYF,TGCGCCAGCAGCACAGGACAGGGGCTCGATACGCAGTATTTT
TRBJ2-7,TRBD1,TRBV7-2,NA,CASSRMTGTEQYF,TGTGCCAGCAGCCGAATGACAGGGACCGAGCAGTACTTC
TRBJ2-1,NA,TRBV6-1,NA,CASSEPMNEQFF,TGTGCCAGCAGTGAACCTATGAATGAGCAGTTCTTC
TRBJ1-5,TRBD1,TRBV2,NA,CASASRDRGVGQPQHF,TGTGCCAGCGCCTCCCGGGACAGGGGAGTGGGTCAGCCCCAGCATTTT
TRBJ1-1,NA,TRBV7-2,once,CASSGGGWNTEAFF,TGTGCCAGCAGCGGGGGGGGGTGGAACACTGAAGCTTTCTTT
TRBJ2-5,NA,TRBV10-1,NA,CASSEWLGQGETQYF,TGCGCCAGCAGTGAGTGGCTGGGGCAAGGGGAGACCCAGTACTTC
TRBJ1-1,NA,TRBV6-7,many,CASSTAGEGNTEAFF,TGTGCCAGCAGTACCGCAGGGGAGGGTAACACTGAAGCTTTCTTT
TRBJ1-1,NA,TRBV5-1,NA,CASSLYSSNTEAFF,TGCGCCAGCAGCTTGTATTCGTCCAACACTGAAGCTTTCTTT
TRBJ2-3,TRBD2,TRBV10-3,NA,CAISESPSGGVNTQYF,TGTGCCATCAGTGAGTCGCCTAGCGGGGGAGTGAATACGCAGTATTTT
TRBJ2-5,TRBD2,TRBV5-4,NA,CASSTGTSGGAQETQYF,TGTGCCAGCAGCACAGGGACTAGCGGGGGTGCACAAGAGACCCAGTACTTC
TRBJ2-7,NA,TRBV29-1,NA,CSVTKGGYEQYF,TGCAGCGTGACGAAAGGGGGCTACGAGCAGTACTTC
TRBJ1-5,NA,TRBV7-8,NA,CASSLASRTPDYYSNQPQHF,TGTGCCAGCAGCTTAGCAAGCCGGACACCGGATTATTATAGCAATCAGCCCCAGCATTTT
TRBJ2-6,NA,TRBV7-6,NA,CASSLATIGGSGANVLTF,TGTGCCAGCAGCTTAGCGACTATCGGGGGCTCTGGGGCCAACGTCCTGACTTTC